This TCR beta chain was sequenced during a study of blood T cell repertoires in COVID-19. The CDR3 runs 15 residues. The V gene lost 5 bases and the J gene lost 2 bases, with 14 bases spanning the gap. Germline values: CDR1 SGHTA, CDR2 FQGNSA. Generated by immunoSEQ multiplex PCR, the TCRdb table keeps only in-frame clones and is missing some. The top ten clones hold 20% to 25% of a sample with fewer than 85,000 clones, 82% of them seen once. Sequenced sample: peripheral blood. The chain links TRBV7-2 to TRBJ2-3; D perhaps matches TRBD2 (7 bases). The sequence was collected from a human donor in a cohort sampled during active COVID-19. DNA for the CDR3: TGTGCCAGCAGCCCCGGGGGGCCCCTCACAGATACGCAGTATTTT. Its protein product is CASSPGGPLTDTQYF.